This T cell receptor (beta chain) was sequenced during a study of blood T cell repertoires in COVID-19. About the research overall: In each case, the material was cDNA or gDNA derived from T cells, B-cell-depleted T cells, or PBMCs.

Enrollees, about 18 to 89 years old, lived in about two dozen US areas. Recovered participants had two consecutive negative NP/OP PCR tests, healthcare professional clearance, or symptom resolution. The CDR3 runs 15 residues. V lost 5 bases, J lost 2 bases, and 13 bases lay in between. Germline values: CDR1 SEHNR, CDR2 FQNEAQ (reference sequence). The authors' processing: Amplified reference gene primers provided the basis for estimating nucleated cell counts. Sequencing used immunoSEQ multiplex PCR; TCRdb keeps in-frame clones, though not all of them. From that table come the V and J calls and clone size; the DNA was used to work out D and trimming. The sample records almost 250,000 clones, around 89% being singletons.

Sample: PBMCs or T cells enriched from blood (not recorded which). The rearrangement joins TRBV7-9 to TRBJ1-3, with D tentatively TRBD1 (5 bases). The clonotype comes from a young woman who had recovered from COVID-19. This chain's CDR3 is CASSADRATGNTIYF. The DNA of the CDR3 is TGTGCCAGCAGCGCCGACAGAGCGACTGGAAACACCATATATTTT.